The 24 T cell receptor beta chains listed next were all sequenced from one sample in a study of blood T cell repertoires in COVID-19. Data came from immunoSEQ multiplex PCR; TCRdb stores just in-frame clones and leaves some out. Of 250,000 to 350,000 clones listed, roughly 88% were seen once; the top ten hold approximately 4.2%. The specimen was PBMCs or T cells enriched from blood (not recorded which). The source of these receptors is a woman aged 25-40 years who had recovered from COVID-19.

The CDR3 sequence: CASSQDRSGAVVGMVYTF. CDR3 sequence (DNA): TGTGCCAGCAGCCAAGATAGGAGCGGTGCAGTTGTTGGCATGGTCTACACCTTC. V and J are TRBV4-2 and TRBJ1-2, with D unresolved. V was cut by 0 bases and J by 10 bases, with 27 bases left in between. CDR1 and CDR2 from the germline V gene are LGHNA and YNFKEQ. The CDR3 sequence is 18 residues long.

The V and J genes are TRBV25-1 and TRBJ2-6; D not resolved. V shed 10 bases and J shed 4 bases, with 14 bases lying between them. The CDR3 runs 14 residues. Looked up from germline, CDR1 is MGHDK and CDR2 is SYGVNS. The CDR3 nucleotides read TGTGCCACCACCGGAGTGGCAGGGGCCAACGTCCTGACTTTC. Protein: CATTGVAGANVLTF.

CDR3 bases: TGCGCCAGCAGTGAGTCGATTCGGGGGTACGAGCAGTACTTC. Protein: CASSESIRGYEQYF. The chain is built from TRBV10-1 and TRBJ2-7; D is perhaps TRBD2 (6 bases). This CDR3 comprises 14 residues. Trimming removed 0 bases from V and 4 bases from J, with 10 bases in between. Germline-derived CDR1 and CDR2 are WNHNN and SYGVQD (reference sequence).

This clone was detected once. The rearrangement uses TRBV2 and TRBJ2-2; tentatively, D is TRBD1 (6 bases). The CDR3 length is 15 residues. Germline V CDR1 and CDR2: SNHLY, FYNNEI. Trimming pared 9 bases from V and 7 bases from J, leaving 21 bases between. CDR3 sequence reads: CASIEGRGKIGELFF. The CDR3 DNA is TGTGCCAGTATCGAGGGCAGGGGTAAAATCGGGGAGCTGTTTTTT. The full variable domain, its missing parts supplied by reference TRBV2 and TRBJ2-2, is EPEVTQTPSHQVTQMGQEVILRCVPISNHLYFYWYRQILGQKVEFLVSFYNNEISEKSEIFDDQFSVERPDGSNFTLKIRSTKLEDSAMYFCASIEGRGKIGELFFGEGSRLTVL.

The V call is TRBV2, the J call TRBJ1-5; tentative D call: TRBD1 (5 bases). Trimming took 4 bases from V and 0 from J, leaving 7 bases between them. The CDR3 length is 14 residues. CDR1 is SNHLY and CDR2 is FYNNEI in the germline V gene. The CDR3 DNA follows: TGTGCCAGCAGTGGGGGCAATAGCAATCAGCCCCAGCATTTT. Translating gives CASSGGNSNQPQHF. The full variable domain, in which reference TRBV2 and TRBJ1-5 provide the parts outside the CDR3, is EPEVTQTPSHQVTQMGQEVILRCVPISNHLYFYWYRQILGQKVEFLVSFYNNEISEKSEIFDDQFSVERPDGSNFTLKIRSTKLEDSAMYFCASSGGNSNQPQHFGDGTRLSIL.

The gene calls are TRBV7-9 and TRBJ1-1; 8 positions match TRBD1. V shed 4 bases and J 7 bases; nucleotides not matched to a gene: 2. There are 12 residues in the CDR3. CDR1 is SEHNR, CDR2 FQNEAQ, per germline (reference sequence). The CDR3 loop reads CASSWGQVEAFF. DNA of the CDR3: TGTGCCAGCAGCTGGGGACAGGTTGAAGCTTTCTTT.

This clone appeared a few times. The V gene is TRBV30, the J gene TRBJ1-3; D call uncertain. CDR1 and CDR2 from the germline V gene are GTSNPN and SVGIG (reference sequence). V lost 0 bases to trimming and J lost 4 bases, with 4 bases between them. The CDR3 contains 12 residues. CDR3 protein: CAWSVQGNTIYF. The CDR3 DNA reads TGTGCCTGGAGTGTACAGGGAAACACCATATATTTT. Using reference TRBV30 and TRBJ1-3 for the parts outside the CDR3, the full variable domain is SQTIHQWPATLVQPVGSPLSLECTVEGTSNPNLYWYRQAAGRGLQLLFYSVGIGQISSEVPQNLSASRPQDRQFILSSKKLLLSDSGFYLCAWSVQGNTIYFGEGSWLTVV.

This rearrangement joins TRBV6-5 to TRBJ2-3, with D perhaps TRBD2 (6 bases). This CDR3 has 13 residues. V lost 10 bases and J lost 6, with 17 bases in between. CDR1 and CDR2 from the germline V gene are MNHEY and SVGAGI. CDR3 in DNA: TGTGCCATCCAGCGGGCGGTGGGGGATACGCAGTATTTT. Its translation is CAIQRAVGDTQYF.

V usage is TRBV15 and J usage is TRBJ1-1, with D perhaps TRBD1 (6 bases). The CDR3 runs 16 residues. V was pared by 2 bases and J by 2 bases, with 15 bases between. CDR1 and CDR2 from the germline V gene are LNHNV and YYDKDF (reference sequence). CDR3 sequence: CATSRWTGTLNTEAFF. CDR3 nucleotide sequence: TGTGCCACCAGCAGATGGACCGGGACACTTAACACTGAAGCTTTCTTT.

This clone was counted a single time. V usage is TRBV4-2 and J usage is TRBJ2-3; D gene uncertain. Trimming took off 0 bases at V and 5 bases at J, with 18 bases between the two ends. CDR1 and CDR2 (germline): LGHNA, YNFKEQ. This CDR3 is built from 17 residues. This chain's CDR3 is CASSQDWSLPALDTQYF. DNA of the CDR3: TGTGCCAGCAGCCAAGATTGGAGCCTTCCTGCACTAGATACGCAGTATTTT.

This chain connects TRBV5-4 to TRBJ2-1, with 11 bases lining up with TRBD2. Per germline, CDR1 SGHNT and CDR2 YYREEE (reference sequence). V lost 7 bases, J lost 4 bases, and 7 bases stayed unmatched. The CDR3 consists of 15 residues. The CDR3 DNA is TGTGCCAGCTCCCCCTTAGCGGGAGGGTACAATGAGCAGTTCTTC. Amino acid sequence: CASSPLAGGYNEQFF.

This clone was seen a single time. The chain carries TRBV28 and TRBJ2-7, with D uncertain. V was clipped by 3 bases and J by 4 bases, with 19 bases between them. Germline CDR1 MDHEN, CDR2 SYDVKM. The CDR3 consists of 16 residues. CDR3 nucleotides: TGTGCCAGCAGTTTCTTTACAAGGCGGAAAGAATACGAGCAGTACTTC. Residues: CASSFFTRRKEYEQYF.

The chain links TRBV7-9 to TRBJ1-1; no reliable D call. V was clipped by 1 base and J by 2 bases, with 11 bases between them. The CDR3 length is 15 residues. Germline V gives CDR1 SEHNR, CDR2 FQNEAQ (reference sequence). CDR3 sequence (DNA): TGTGCCAGCAGCTTAGATCTCAGGTACAACACTGAAGCTTTCTTT. This translates into CASSLDLRYNTEAFF.

The chain joins TRBV11-2 to TRBJ2-6; D is possibly TRBD1 (6 bases). Germline V gene lookup returns CDR1 SGHAT and CDR2 FQNNGV. The CDR3 has 17 amino acids. The V and J ends lost 3 bases and 4 bases respectively, with 16 bases between them. The CDR3 region is CASSFPRRTAGANVLTF. In DNA form, the CDR3 reads TGTGCCAGCAGCTTTCCAAGACGGACAGCCGGGGCCAACGTCCTGACTTTC.

This clone came up many times. The chain joins TRBV6-4 to TRBJ2-1; 10 bases match TRBD2. Trimming took 5 bases from V and 7 from J; bases not matched to a gene: 8. CDR1 MRHNA and CDR2 SNTAGT come from the germline V gene. This CDR3 is 15 amino acids long. As DNA, the CDR3 is TGTGCCAGCAGTCATGAAGCGGGAGGGCCGAATGAGCAGTTCTTC. It translates to CASSHEAGGPNEQFF.

CDR3: CASSLEGTGNSPLHF. DNA for the CDR3: TGTGCCAGCAGCTTAGAAGGGACAGGGAATTCACCCCTCCACTTT. V is TRBV7-9 and J is TRBJ1-6, with 9 positions matching TRBD1. Germline V gene sequence: CDR1 SEHNR, CDR2 FQNEAQ (reference sequence). Trimming removed 1 base from V and 7 bases from J; junction bases left unmatched: 2. The CDR3 is made up of 15 amino acids.

This CDR3 reads CASSFTHMNTEAFF. Written as DNA, the CDR3 is TGTGCCAGCAGTTTCACGCACATGAACACTGAAGCTTTCTTT. The rearrangement links TRBV28 to TRBJ1-1; D is undetermined. The germline CDR1 and CDR2 sequences are MDHEN and SYDVKM. The CDR3 has 14 residues. The V gene lost 3 bases and the J gene lost 0 bases, with 8 bases spanning the gap.

The chain couples TRBV2 to TRBJ2-1; TRBD1 aligns across 7 bases. The CDR3 is made up of 12 amino acids. The germline V gene has CDR1 SNHLY and CDR2 FYNNEI. V was clipped by 8 bases and J by 12 bases; unmatched bases: 10. CDR3 residues: CASEFQTGLQFF. In DNA, the CDR3 is TGTGCCAGCGAGTTTCAGACAGGGCTGCAGTTCTTC.

V and J are TRBV6-5 and TRBJ2-3; 7 nucleotides match TRBD2. V lost 6 bases, J lost 0 bases, and 6 bases stayed unmatched. Germline V gene sequence: CDR1 MNHEY, CDR2 SVGAGI. The CDR3 has 15 residues. CDR3 nucleotide sequence: TGTGCCAGCAGGACTAGCATCATTAGCACAGATACGCAGTATTTT. Its protein product is CASRTSIISTDTQYF.

The chain recombines TRBV30 with TRBJ1-2; TRBD1 might be the D (5 bases). The ends were cut back, 6 bases at V and 3 bases at J, with 11 bases in the middle. The CDR3 spans 12 residues. Per germline, CDR1 GTSNPN and CDR2 SVGIG (reference sequence). The CDR3 here is CACQGEDYGYTF. The DNA for the CDR3 is TGTGCCTGTCAAGGGGAGGACTATGGCTACACCTTC. Combining the CDR3 with reference TRBV30 and TRBJ1-2 gives the whole variable domain SQTIHQWPATLVQPVGSPLSLECTVEGTSNPNLYWYRQAAGRGLQLLFYSVGIGQISSEVPQNLSASRPQDRQFILSSKKLLLSDSGFYLCACQGEDYGYTFGSGTRLTVV.

The CDR3 region has the DNA TGTGCCAGCAGCCGAGGATTCCGAATCAACTATGGCTACACCTTC. Its translation is CASSRGFRINYGYTF. The chain carries TRBV6-5 and TRBJ1-2, with D uncertain. V shed 6 bases and J shed 2 bases, with 16 bases lying between them. Germline V CDR1 and CDR2: MNHEY, SVGAGI. This CDR3 is built from 15 residues.

The chain combines TRBV12-3 or TRBV12-4 with TRBJ1-3; no reliable D call. Between the trimmed V and J ends, which lost 7 bases and 0 bases, there was a span of 4 bases. There are 12 residues in the CDR3. CDR3 amino acids: CASTLSGNTIYF. DNA of the CDR3: TGTGCCAGCACCCTCTCTGGAAACACCATATATTTT.

This clone was seen a single time. J is TRBJ2-5 and V is TRBV5-1, with D possibly TRBD1 on 6 matching bases. This CDR3 spans 14 amino acids. The V gene lost 0 bases and the J gene lost 9 bases, with 15 bases spanning the gap. The V gene's germline CDR1 is SGHRS and CDR2 YFSETQ. The CDR3 DNA is TGCGCCAGCAGCTTGGAAGTGGGGGCCGGGGCCCAGTACTTC. It specifies CASSLEVGAGAQYF.

This clone was detected only once. The V gene is TRBV19, the J gene TRBJ1-1; D remains ambiguous. The CDR3 is made up of 14 amino acids. V lost 7 bases and J 3 bases, leaving 15 bases between the germline ends. Germline CDR1 and CDR2: LNHDA and SQIVND (reference sequence). CDR3 region: CASTLRGSDTEAFF. The CDR3 coding sequence is TGTGCCAGTACCCTCCGGGGTTCGGACACTGAAGCTTTCTTT.